The 10 T cell receptor beta chains reported below all come from one sample, sequenced in a study of siplizumab effects on memory and regulatory T cells. This table comes from immunoSEQ multiplex PCR, and its TCRdb copy is limited to in-frame clones, with some not included. Among 6,500 to 7,500 clones listed, just over 35% were seen once. For these receptors, no antigen is known. Coculture of mixed lymphocyte reaction cells was performed at 37°C for more than 5 days. Sequenced input: CFSE-low (dividing) CD8+ T cells sorted from an allogeneic mixed lymphocyte reaction. These receptors were taken from a human donor in good health; the cells came from an allogeneic mixed lymphocyte reaction.

V is TRBV7-8 and J is TRBJ2-1, with 9 bases lining up with TRBD2. Germline CDR1 reads SGHVS; CDR2 reads FQNEAQ. This CDR3 is 16 amino acids long. With 6 bases clipped from V and 8 bases from J, the junction kept 14 bases outside the gene matches. The CDR3 sequence is CASSLEAGGAGDEQFF. DNA of the CDR3: TGTGCCAGCAGTCTCGAGGCGGGAGGGGCTGGGGATGAGCAGTTCTTC.

In its sample, this clone was seen once. The J gene is TRBJ2-1, the V gene TRBV5-4, with TRBD1 as a possible D gene (5 bases). With 4 bases removed from V and 0 bases from J, the gap between germline ends came to 17 bases. Germline V gene data show CDR1 as SGHNT and CDR2 as YYREEE (reference sequence). CDR3 length equals 17 residues. The CDR3 DNA sequence: TGTGCCAGCAGCCAAGATGGGTATACAGGCTCCTACAATGAGCAGTTCTTC. Translation gives CASSQDGYTGSYNEQFF.

V and J are TRBV10-3 and TRBJ1-1, with D hard to call. The V end lost 4 bases, the J end lost 5 bases, and 11 bases lay between the germline ends. Germline V gene sequence: CDR1 ENHRY, CDR2 SYGVKD. The CDR3 sequence is 13 residues long. CDR3 loop: CAISGVSGTEAFF. In DNA, the CDR3 is TGTGCCATCAGTGGAGTTTCGGGGACTGAAGCTTTCTTT.

Remarks on this clone: A far more abundant clone sits one base away, making this likely a read error. The rearrangement joins TRBV5-6 to TRBJ2-7; TRBD1 agrees at 7 bases. CDR1 and CDR2 (germline): SGHDT, YYEEEE. The CDR3 has 16 amino acids. The trim removed 3 bases at V and 0 bases at J, leaving 9 bases unmatched. The CDR3 coding sequence is TGTGCCAGCAGCTCCGTACTCGGACAGGTCTCCTACGAGCAGTACTTC. This codes for CASSSVLGQVSYEQYF.

This clone appeared a few times. V is TRBV25-1 and J is TRBJ2-7; 8 nucleotides agree with TRBD1. V lost 1 base, J lost 2 bases, and 7 bases stayed unmatched. Germline CDR1 and CDR2: MGHDK and SYGVNS. This CDR3 contains 16 residues. This CDR3 is CASSESETGAPYEQYF. CDR3 in DNA: TGTGCCAGCAGTGAATCCGAGACAGGGGCCCCCTACGAGCAGTACTTC.

The chain joins TRBV13 to TRBJ1-1; 9 positions agree with TRBD1. Germline CDR1 and CDR2: PRHDT and FYEKMQ (reference sequence). There are 18 residues in the CDR3. The V and J ends lost 4 bases and 0 bases, in that order; junction bases with no gene match: 12. CDR3 coding DNA: TGTGCCAGCAGCTCGCCGGACAGGGGAAATCTGATGAACACTGAAGCTTTCTTT. Translated, it gives CASSSPDRGNLMNTEAFF.

The chain recombines TRBV6-5 with TRBJ2-1; a possible D gene is TRBD2 (5 bases). The length of the CDR3 is 15 residues. The ends were cut back, 2 bases at V and 2 bases at J, with 10 bases in the middle. The germline V gene encodes CDR1 MNHEY and CDR2 SVGAGI. The CDR3 nucleotides read TGTGCCAGCAGTTACGACTACAACACCTACAATGAGCAGTTCTTC. Translated: CASSYDYNTYNEQFF.

The V call is TRBV5-6, the J call TRBJ2-3; a weak D match, TRBD1 (6 bases). The CDR3 totals 16 residues. The ends were cut back, 4 bases at V and 0 bases at J, with 15 bases in the middle. Looked up from germline, CDR1 is SGHDT and CDR2 is YYEEEE. The CDR3 spells CASSDIGGSSTDTQYF. The CDR3, as DNA: TGTGCCAGCAGCGACATAGGGGGATCTAGCACAGATACGCAGTATTTT.

By share of the sample, this clone is medium-sized. The gene calls are TRBV5-6 and TRBJ2-1; possible D gene TRBD2, 6 bases. The CDR3 extends over 15 amino acids. V was pared by 4 bases and J by 0 bases, with 11 bases between. Per the germline V gene, CDR1 is SGHDT and CDR2 is YYEEEE. DNA of the CDR3: TGTGCCAGCAGCGGAGGGGTAAGCTCCTACAATGAGCAGTTCTTC. The encoded protein is CASSGGVSSYNEQFF.

This clone was counted only a few times. J is TRBJ1-5 and V is TRBV28; D gene uncertain. CDR1 and CDR2 from the germline V gene are MDHEN and SYDVKM. The CDR3 covers 16 residues. V lost 5 bases and J lost 1, with 15 bases in between. Here the CDR3 reads CASSPPTGLSNQPQHF. The DNA for the CDR3 is TGTGCCAGCAGTCCCCCGACTGGGTTGAGCAATCAGCCCCAGCATTTT.